Included here is one T cell receptor (beta chain) sequence, with context. What it recognizes is unknown. The CDR3 contains 16 residues. The germline V and J ends were trimmed by 2 bases and 6 bases, with 20 bases remaining between them. Germline CDR1 and CDR2: SGHDT and YYEEEE. These data originate in a study of shared clonotypes between healthy human individuals. Cells designated naive CD8 were CD45RO-negative and were positively selected for CCR7, with terminally differentiated effector memory CD45RA+ cells excluded. None of the donors, who were healthy HIV-negative adults, had recently had acute infections or vaccinations. The method was immunoSEQ multiplex PCR; TCRdb's version includes in-frame clones alone and lacks a portion of them. The repertoire holds roughly 2,000,000 clones, less than 95% seen once, with less than 1.5% in the top ten. Study-wide results and limits: With a few donors compared, 4% to 5.5% of naive CD4 clonotypes were shared. All-four-donor shared clonotypes had higher generation probabilities than non-shared clonotypes did.

The sample taken for sequencing was naive CD8+ T cells sorted from blood. The chain links TRBV5-6 to TRBJ1-2, with D unresolved. This clonotype was sampled from a man between 18 and 29 years old in good health. The CDR3: CASSFPPYTVTDGYTF. The CDR3, as DNA: TGTGCCAGCAGCTTTCCCCCTTACACAGTTACGGATGGCTACACCTTC.